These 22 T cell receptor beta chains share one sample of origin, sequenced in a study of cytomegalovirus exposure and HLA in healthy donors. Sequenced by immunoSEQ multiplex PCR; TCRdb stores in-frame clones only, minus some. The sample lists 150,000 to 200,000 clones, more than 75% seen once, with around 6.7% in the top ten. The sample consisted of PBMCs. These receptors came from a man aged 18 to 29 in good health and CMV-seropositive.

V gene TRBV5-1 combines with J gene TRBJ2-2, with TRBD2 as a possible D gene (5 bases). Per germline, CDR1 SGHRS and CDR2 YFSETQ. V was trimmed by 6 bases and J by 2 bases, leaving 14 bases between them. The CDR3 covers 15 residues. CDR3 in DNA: TGCGCCAGCACTCGCGATGCTAGCAACACCGGGGAGCTGTTTTTT. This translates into CASTRDASNTGELFF.

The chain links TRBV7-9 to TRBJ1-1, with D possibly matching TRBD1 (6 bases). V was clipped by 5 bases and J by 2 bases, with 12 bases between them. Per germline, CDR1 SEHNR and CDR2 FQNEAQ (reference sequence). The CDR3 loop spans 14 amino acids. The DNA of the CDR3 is TGTGCCAGCAGCCCCGACAGGCTTAACACTGAAGCTTTCTTT. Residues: CASSPDRLNTEAFF.

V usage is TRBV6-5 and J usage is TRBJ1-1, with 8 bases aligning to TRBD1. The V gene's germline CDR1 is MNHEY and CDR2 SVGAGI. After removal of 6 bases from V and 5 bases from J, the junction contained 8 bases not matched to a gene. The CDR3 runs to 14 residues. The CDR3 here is CASRRQGQGTEAFF. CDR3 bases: TGTGCCAGCAGACGACAGGGGCAAGGGACTGAAGCTTTCTTT.

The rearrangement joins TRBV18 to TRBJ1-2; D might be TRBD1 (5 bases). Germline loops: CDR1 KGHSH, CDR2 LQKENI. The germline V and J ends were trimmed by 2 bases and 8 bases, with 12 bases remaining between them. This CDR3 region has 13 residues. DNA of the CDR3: TGTGCCAGCTCACCAATGACAGAATACGGCTACACCTTC. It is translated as CASSPMTEYGYTF.

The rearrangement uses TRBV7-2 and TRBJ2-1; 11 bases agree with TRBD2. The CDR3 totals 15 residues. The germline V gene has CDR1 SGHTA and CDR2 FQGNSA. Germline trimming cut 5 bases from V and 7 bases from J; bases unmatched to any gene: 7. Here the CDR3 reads CASSPRLAGGNEQFF. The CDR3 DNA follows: TGTGCCAGCAGCCCCCGGCTAGCGGGAGGTAATGAGCAGTTCTTC.

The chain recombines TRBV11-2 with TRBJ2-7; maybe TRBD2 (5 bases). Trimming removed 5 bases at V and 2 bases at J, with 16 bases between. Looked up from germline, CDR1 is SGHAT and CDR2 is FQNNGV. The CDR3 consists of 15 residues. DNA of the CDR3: TGTGCCAGCAGCACCTTGACCGGGGTAGCCTACGAGCAGTACTTC. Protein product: CASSTLTGVAYEQYF.

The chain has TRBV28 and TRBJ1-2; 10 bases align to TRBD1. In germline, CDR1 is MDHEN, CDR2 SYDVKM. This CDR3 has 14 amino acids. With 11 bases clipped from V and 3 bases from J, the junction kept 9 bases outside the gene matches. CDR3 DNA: TGTGCCGTCACCGGGACAGGGGATCACTATGGCTACACCTTC. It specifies CAVTGTGDHYGYTF.

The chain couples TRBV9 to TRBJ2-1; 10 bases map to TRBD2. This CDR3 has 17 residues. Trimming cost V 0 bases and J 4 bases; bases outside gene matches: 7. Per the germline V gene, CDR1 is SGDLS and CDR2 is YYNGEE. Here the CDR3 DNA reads TGTGCCAGCAGCGTAGCGAGCGGGAGGGCCGGATACAATGAGCAGTTCTTC. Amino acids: CASSVASGRAGYNEQFF. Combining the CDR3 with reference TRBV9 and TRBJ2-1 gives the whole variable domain DSGVTQTPKHLITATGQRVTLRCSPRSGDLSVYWYQQSLDQGLQFLIQYYNGEERAKGNILERFSAQQFPDLHSELNLSSLELGDSALYFCASSVASGRAGYNEQFFGPGTRLTVL.

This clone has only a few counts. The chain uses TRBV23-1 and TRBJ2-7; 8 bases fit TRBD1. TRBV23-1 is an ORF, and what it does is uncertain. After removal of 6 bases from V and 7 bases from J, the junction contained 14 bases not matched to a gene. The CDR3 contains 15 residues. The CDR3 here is CASSRDRGVLGEQYF. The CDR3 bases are TGCGCCAGCAGCCGCGACAGGGGAGTTTTGGGGGAGCAGTACTTC.

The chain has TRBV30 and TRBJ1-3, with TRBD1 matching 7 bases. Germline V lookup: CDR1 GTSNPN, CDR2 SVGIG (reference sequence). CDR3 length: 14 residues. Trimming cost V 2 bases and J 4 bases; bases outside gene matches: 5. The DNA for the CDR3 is TGTGCCTGGAGTCCGGGACAGCCGGGAAACACCATATATTTT. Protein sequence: CAWSPGQPGNTIYF.

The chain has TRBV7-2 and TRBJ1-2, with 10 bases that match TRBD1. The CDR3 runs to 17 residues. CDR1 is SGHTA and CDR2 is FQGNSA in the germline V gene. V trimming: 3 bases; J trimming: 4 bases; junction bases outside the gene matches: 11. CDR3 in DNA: TGTGCCAGCAGCTTGAACCCCGGGACAGGGGTCCCCTATGGCTACACCTTC. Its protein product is CASSLNPGTGVPYGYTF.

The CDR3: CASSLPGQKVSGYTF. The CDR3 DNA reads as TGCGCCAGCAGCCTCCCCGGACAGAAAGTCTCTGGCTACACCTTC. The genes are TRBV4-1 and TRBJ1-2; TRBD1 might be the D (6 bases). Germline V gene sequence: CDR1 MGHRA, CDR2 YSYEKL. The CDR3 is 15 amino acids. The V end lost 4 bases, the J end lost 7 bases, and 19 bases lay between the germline ends.

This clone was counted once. The CDR3 spells CASSRGSREDTGELFF. The CDR3, as DNA: TGTGCCAGCAGCCGGGGGAGCAGAGAAGACACCGGGGAGCTGTTTTTT. The chain links TRBV5-4 to TRBJ2-2; D possibly corresponds to TRBD2 (6 bases). Germline V CDR1 and CDR2: SGHNT, YYREEE (reference sequence). The CDR3 totals 16 residues. The V and J ends lost 4 bases and 3 bases respectively, with 16 bases between them.

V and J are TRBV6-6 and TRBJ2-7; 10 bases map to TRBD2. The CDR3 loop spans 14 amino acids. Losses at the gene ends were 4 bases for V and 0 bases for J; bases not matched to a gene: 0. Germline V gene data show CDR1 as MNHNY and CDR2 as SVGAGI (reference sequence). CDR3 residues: CASSSSGSSYEQYF. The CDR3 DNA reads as TGTGCCAGCAGTTCTAGCGGGAGCTCCTACGAGCAGTACTTC.

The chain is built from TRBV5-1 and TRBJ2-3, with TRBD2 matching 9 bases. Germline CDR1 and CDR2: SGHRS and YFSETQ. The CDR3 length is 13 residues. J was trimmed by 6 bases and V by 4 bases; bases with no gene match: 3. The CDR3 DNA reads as TGCGCCAGCAGCGGGACTAGCTGGGATACGCAGTATTTT. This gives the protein CASSGTSWDTQYF.

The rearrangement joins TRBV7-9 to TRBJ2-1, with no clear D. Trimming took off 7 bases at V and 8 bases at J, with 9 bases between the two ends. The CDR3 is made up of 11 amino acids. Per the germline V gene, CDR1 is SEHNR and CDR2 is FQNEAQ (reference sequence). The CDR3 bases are TGTGCCAGCAACCATCTAGATGAGCAGTTCTTC. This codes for CASNHLDEQFF.

The CDR3 sequence is CASGSGGPITDTQYF. CDR3 DNA: TGTGCTAGTGGTTCAGGGGGCCCGATCACAGATACGCAGTATTTT. The V call is TRBV12-5, the J call TRBJ2-3, with 8 bases lining up with TRBD1. Germline lookup yields CDR1 LGHNT and CDR2 FRNRAP. CDR3 length: 15 residues. V trimming: 4 bases; J trimming: 2 bases; junction bases outside the gene matches: 5.

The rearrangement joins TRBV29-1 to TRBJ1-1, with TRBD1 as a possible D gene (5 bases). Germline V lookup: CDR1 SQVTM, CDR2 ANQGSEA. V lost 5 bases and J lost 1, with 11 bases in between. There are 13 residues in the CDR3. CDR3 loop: CSVTDQGNTEAFF. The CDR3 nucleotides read TGCAGCGTTACAGACCAGGGGAACACTGAAGCTTTCTTT.

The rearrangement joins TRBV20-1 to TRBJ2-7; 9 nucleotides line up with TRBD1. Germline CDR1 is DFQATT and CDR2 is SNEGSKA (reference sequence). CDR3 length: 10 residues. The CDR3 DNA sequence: TGCAGCGGACAGGGGAGCGAGCAGTACTTC. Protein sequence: CSGQGSEQYF.

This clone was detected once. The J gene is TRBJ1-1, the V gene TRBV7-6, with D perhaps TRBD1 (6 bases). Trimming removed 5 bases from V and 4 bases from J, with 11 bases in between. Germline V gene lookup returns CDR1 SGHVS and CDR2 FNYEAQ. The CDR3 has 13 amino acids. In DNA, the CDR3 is TGTGCCAGCAGCATACAGGGAGTCACTGAAGCTTTCTTT. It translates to CASSIQGVTEAFF.

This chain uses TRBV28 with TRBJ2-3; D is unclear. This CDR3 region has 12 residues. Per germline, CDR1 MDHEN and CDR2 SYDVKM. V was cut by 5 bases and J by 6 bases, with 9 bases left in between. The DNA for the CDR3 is TGTGCCAGCAGTCCCATCGCGGATACGCAGTATTTT. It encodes CASSPIADTQYF. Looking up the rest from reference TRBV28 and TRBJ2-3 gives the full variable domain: DVKVTQSSRYLVKRTGEKVFLECVQDMDHENMFWYRQDPGLGLRLIYFSYDVKMKEKGDIPEGYSVSREKKERFSLILESASTNQTSMYLCASSPIADTQYFGPGTRLTVL.

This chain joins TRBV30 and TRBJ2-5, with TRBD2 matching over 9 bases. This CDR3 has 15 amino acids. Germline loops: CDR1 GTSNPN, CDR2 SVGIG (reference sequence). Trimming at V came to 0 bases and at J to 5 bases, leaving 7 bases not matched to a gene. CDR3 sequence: CAWSVGLAGLETQYF. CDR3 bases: TGTGCCTGGAGTGTCGGGCTAGCGGGACTGGAGACCCAGTACTTC.